This T cell receptor (beta chain) was recorded in a study of T-cell reconstitution after alpha-beta-depleted transplantation in children. Study-wide points: Two months or so post-transplant, alpha-beta T cells reportedly derived from several hundred expanded graft clones. When one year had passed after transplant, most T-cell counts and diversity came from newly produced T cells. Surviving recipient T cells and thymic progenitors underlay high day-60 TCRbeta diversity in some patients.

This clonotype has only a few counts. Its antigen is still unknown. Molecular barcoding with unique molecular identifiers was used for the TCRbeta library. TCRdb used MiXCR to reprocess the PCR reads, holding one entry per CDR3 protein. Of about 200,000 distinct CDR3 sequences in the sample, 6.6% were seen once. From germline, CDR1 is DFQATT and CDR2 SNEGSKA (reference sequence). V lost 3 bases, J lost 1 base, and 6 bases stayed unmatched. The CDR3 extends over 15 amino acids. This TCR was sampled from a boy aged 2 to 9 with acute lymphoblastic leukemia, due to receive a stem cell transplant. The sequences come from PBMCs, collected before TCRalphabeta/CD19-depleted stem cell transplant. V gene TRBV20-1 combines with J gene TRBJ2-5; 9 nucleotides match TRBD1. This chain's CDR3 is CSASQTGGLQETQYF. The CDR3 coding sequence is TGCAGTGCTAGTCAAACAGGGGGCCTCCAAGAGACCCAGTACTTC.